Only a few counts were recorded for the clone carrying this T cell receptor beta chain. The sample comes from a study of T-cell memory formation after mild COVID-19. The germline V gene has CDR1 LGHDT and CDR2 YNNKEL (reference sequence). Unmatched junction bases numbered 6, after V lost 4 bases and J lost 6 bases. The CDR3 totals 14 residues. Constant-segment primers and 5'RACE yielded cDNA libraries for TCR alpha and TCR beta, each carrying sample barcodes and UMIs. One entry per CDR3 protein, called by TCRdb with MiXCR from the 5' RACE reads. Counted here are 200,000 to 300,000 distinct CDR3 sequences, approximately 15% occurring once; the ten biggest clones make up around 2.2%.

This clonotype was obtained from an adult woman who had mild COVID-19 (a few samples of this study predate the infection). Cell type and time point are not known. The material sequenced was PBMCs or a T cell subset sorted from them (not recorded which). The V call is TRBV3-1, the J call TRBJ2-1, with 7 bases matching TRBD2. CDR3 nucleotides: TGTGCCAGCAGCCTTAGCGGGCCCACCAATGAGCAGTTCTTC. Encoded protein: CASSLSGPTNEQFF.